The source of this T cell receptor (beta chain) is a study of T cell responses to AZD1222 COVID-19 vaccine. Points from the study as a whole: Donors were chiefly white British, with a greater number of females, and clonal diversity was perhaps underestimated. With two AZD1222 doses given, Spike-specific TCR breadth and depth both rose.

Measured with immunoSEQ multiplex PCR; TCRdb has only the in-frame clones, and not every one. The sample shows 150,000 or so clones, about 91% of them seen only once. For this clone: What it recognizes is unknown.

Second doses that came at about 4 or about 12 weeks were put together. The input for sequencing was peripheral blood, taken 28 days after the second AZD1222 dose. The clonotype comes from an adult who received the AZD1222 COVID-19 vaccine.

The CDR3 loop reads CASSGTAYEQYF. DNA for the CDR3: TGTGCCAGCAGCGGGACAGCCTACGAGCAGTACTTC. The V call is TRBV5-4, the J call TRBJ2-7; 7 bases fit TRBD1. The CDR3 is 12 amino acids. Germline CDR1 reads SGHNT; CDR2 reads YYREEE (reference sequence). With 4 bases clipped from V and 2 bases from J, the junction kept 0 bases outside the gene matches. The whole variable domain, remainder taken from reference TRBV5-4 and TRBJ2-7, is ETGVTQSPTHLIKTRGQQVTLRCSSQSGHNTVSWYQQALGQGPQFIFQYYREEENGRGNFPPRFSGLQFPNYSSELNVNALELDDSALYLCASSGTAYEQYFGPGTRLTVT.